This T cell receptor beta chain is from a study of blood T cell repertoires in COVID-19. This CDR3 has 15 amino acids. V gave up 4 bases and J gave up 3 bases; unmatched junction bases: 7. Germline V CDR1 and CDR2: KGHDR, SFDVKD. Assay used: immunoSEQ multiplex PCR; TCRdb lists only in-frame clones, some missing. This sample has tens of thousands of clones; approximately 96% occur once, and the top ten carry under 4.5%. Sample: peripheral blood. The J gene is TRBJ2-7, the V gene TRBV24-1; 8 bases align to TRBD1. The origin of this receptor is a human donor with active COVID-19. The donor label of this sample is uncertain. The CDR3 sequence: CATSDRGTGGYEQYF. The CDR3 DNA is TGTGCCACCAGTGACCGAGGGACAGGCGGCTACGAGCAGTACTTC.